This TCR beta chain was obtained from a study of blood T cells in healthy people across ages. The study's findings and limits: Fewer expanded clones and more diversity marked long-lived versus aged donors. The fall in TCR beta diversity per million T cells was roughly linear with age.

A second PCR of 7 to 11 cycles used a sample-barcoded 5' primer and a J-beta primer mix. Every single cDNA molecule received a tag from a template-switch adaptor with 12 random nucleotides. Each CDR3 protein gets one entry after TCRdb re-called the 5' RACE reads with MiXCR. The data show fewer than 2,000,000 distinct CDR3 sequences, almost 35% seen once. This clonotype was seen a few times. Its cognate antigen is unknown. The CDR3 covers 14 residues. Germline CDR1 is MNHNS and CDR2 is SASEGT. V was pared by 2 bases and J by 2 bases, with 2 bases of the junction left unmatched. The sequencing input was blood. The chain links TRBV6-1 to TRBJ1-2; TRBD1 agrees at 7 bases. The source is a woman aged 25 to 39 in good health. The CDR3 coding sequence is TGTGCCAGCAGTGAACTGGACAGGAACTATGGCTACACCTTC. Translation: CASSELDRNYGYTF.